One and the same sample provided the 19 T cell receptor beta chains below, sequenced in a study of OX40 agonist ivuxolimab in advanced cancers. The repertoire was sequenced with immunoSEQ multiplex PCR; TCRdb's copy has only in-frame clones and lacks some. Of over 30,000 clones listed, approximately 86% are singletons. The sequencing here drew on CD4+ or CD8+ T cells sorted from blood, taken in a trial of the OX40 agonist ivuxolimab. The origin of the receptors is an adult with an advanced solid tumor such as melanoma, head and neck, liver or kidney cancer.

The V call is TRBV10-3, the J call TRBJ1-2; 7 nucleotides agree with TRBD1. Losses at the gene ends were 6 bases for V and 4 bases for J; bases not matched to a gene: 8. Germline V gene lookup returns CDR1 ENHRY and CDR2 SYGVKD. CDR3 length: 14 residues. As DNA, the CDR3 is TGTGCCATCAGGAAGGACAGGCGAACCTATGGCTACACCTTC. It codes for CAIRKDRRTYGYTF.

The J gene is TRBJ1-1, the V gene TRBV19; tentative D call: TRBD1 (5 bases). The CDR3 consists of 18 residues. The germline V gene encodes CDR1 LNHDA and CDR2 SQIVND (reference sequence). V was shortened by 6 bases and J by 1 base, with 24 bases between the two germline ends. The DNA of the CDR3 is TGTGCCAGTAGCAAGCAGATCCCGGGGGTCCTAACGAACACTGAAGCTTTCTTT. Amino acids: CASSKQIPGVLTNTEAFF.

J is TRBJ2-1 and V is TRBV5-1; TRBD2 matches 12 bases. In germline, CDR1 is SGHRS, CDR2 YFSETQ. V trimming: 2 bases; J trimming: 7 bases; junction bases outside the gene matches: 7. The CDR3 extends over 16 amino acids. This CDR3 is CASSFASGGVENEQFF. In DNA, the CDR3 is TGCGCCAGCAGCTTCGCTAGCGGGGGGGTGGAGAATGAGCAGTTCTTC. The entire variable domain, with the rest obtained from reference TRBV5-1 and TRBJ2-1, is as follows: KAGVTQTPRYLIKTRGQQVTLSCSPISGHRSVSWYQQTPGQGLQFLFEYFSETQRNKGNFPGRFSGRQFSNSRSEMNVSTLELGDSALYLCASSFASGGVENEQFFGPGTRLTVL.

This clone was observed once. The chain has TRBV5-1 and TRBJ1-2; D not resolved. This CDR3 region has 9 residues. CDR1 and CDR2 (germline): SGHRS, YFSETQ. V was shortened by 4 bases and J by 6 bases, with 1 base between the two germline ends. As DNA, the CDR3 is TGCGCCAGCAGCGATGGCTACACCTTC. Translated, it gives CASSDGYTF.

The genes are TRBV6-1 and TRBJ1-4; weak D call: TRBD1 (6 bases). V gave up 3 bases and J gave up 7 bases, with 12 bases separating them. CDR3 size: 14 residues. Germline assignment: CDR1 MNHNS and CDR2 SASEGT. Here the CDR3 DNA reads TGTGCCAGCAGTGAGTCCGGGACACGTGAAAAACTGTTTTTT. It yields the protein CASSESGTREKLFF.

This rearrangement joins TRBV11-2 to TRBJ1-2, with D possibly TRBD1 on 5 matching bases. There are 13 residues in the CDR3. Trimming shortened V by 5 bases and J by 2 bases, and 9 bases separated the two germline ends. Per the germline V gene, CDR1 is SGHAT and CDR2 is FQNNGV. The CDR3 is CASSETVNYGYTF. For the CDR3, the DNA is TGTGCCAGCAGCGAGACAGTCAACTATGGCTACACCTTC.

This clone was detected once. The chain employs TRBV21-1 and TRBJ2-7. TRBV21-1 is recorded as a pseudogene. The CDR3 consists of 15 residues. CDR3 residues: CASSKEGGGPAEQYF. The CDR3 DNA is TGTGCCAGCAGCAAAGAGGGTGGCGGACCTGCCGAGCAGTACTTC.

The gene calls are TRBV25-1 and TRBJ1-1, with 7 nucleotides matching TRBD1. The CDR3 consists of 15 residues. The J segment lost 3 bases and the V segment lost 6 bases, leaving 10 bases of the junction unmatched. The germline V gene has CDR1 MGHDK and CDR2 SYGVNS. The CDR3 here is CASRGVAGGYTEAFF. CDR3 DNA: TGTGCCAGCAGAGGGGTGGCAGGGGGATACACTGAAGCTTTCTTT.

This clone was picked up one time. This chain links TRBV7-8 with TRBJ2-1, with a weak D call TRBD2 (6 bases). CDR3 length: 15 amino acids. CDR1 SGHVS and CDR2 FQNEAQ come from the germline V gene. Trimming shortened V by 3 bases and J by 2 bases, and 11 bases separated the two germline ends. DNA of the CDR3: TGTGCCAGCAGCTTGGGGACTTCACCCTACAATGAGCAGTTCTTC. This encodes CASSLGTSPYNEQFF.

A few counts support this clone. The chain has TRBV27 and TRBJ2-5; 7 nucleotides line up with TRBD2. The CDR3 is 14 residues long. Germline loops: CDR1 MNHEY, CDR2 SMNVEV (reference sequence). Germline trimming cut 3 bases from V and 5 bases from J; bases unmatched to any gene: 6. The CDR3 sequence is CASSLVGGGETQYF. The CDR3 DNA is TGTGCCAGCAGTTTGGTCGGGGGAGGGGAGACCCAGTACTTC.

The sample holds a few counts of this clone. The chain uses TRBV9 and TRBJ1-1, with no clear D. The CDR3 has 13 residues. Germline V gene sequence: CDR1 SGDLS, CDR2 YYNGEE. Between the trimmed V and J ends, which lost 1 base and 0 bases, there was a span of 4 bases. The CDR3 region has the DNA TGTGCCAGCAGCGTAACAATGAACACTGAAGCTTTCTTT. Amino acids: CASSVTMNTEAFF.

Sample share makes this clone medium-sized. The junction and the germline gene differ at one end; a read error may be behind it. CDR3 DNA: TGTGCTAGCAGCTTTCGCCAGGGGGCAGGCAATGAGCAGTTCTTC. Its protein product is CASSFRQGAGNEQFF. The rearrangement joins TRBV7-7 to TRBJ2-1, with TRBD1 matching 8 bases. The CDR3 has 15 residues. CDR1 and CDR2 (germline): SSHAT, FNYEAQ (reference sequence).

This clone has just one count. The V call is TRBV7-3, the J call TRBJ2-5; tentatively, D is TRBD1 or TRBD2 (5 bases each). V was cut by 3 bases and J by 2 bases, with 10 bases left in between. CDR1 and CDR2 (germline): SGHTA, FQGTGA. This CDR3 spans 14 amino acids. DNA of the CDR3: TGTGCCAGCAGCTTCGCCGGGACGCAAGAGACCCAGTACTTC. Translating gives CASSFAGTQETQYF.

CDR3 nucleotide sequence: TGCAGTGCTAGGACAGGCTATGGCTACACCTTC. The encoded protein is CSARTGYGYTF. This rearrangement joins TRBV20-1 to TRBJ1-2, with D perhaps TRBD1 (6 bases). V was shortened by 3 bases and J by 4 bases, with 6 bases between the two germline ends. This CDR3 is built from 11 residues. The germline V gene encodes CDR1 DFQATT and CDR2 SNEGSKA (reference sequence).

The genes are TRBV7-8 and TRBJ2-1; TRBD1 aligns across 7 bases. In germline, CDR1 is SGHVS, CDR2 FQNEAQ. V trimming: 5 bases; J trimming: 6 bases; junction bases outside the gene matches: 7. CDR3 size: 14 residues. The CDR3 sequence: CASSLGQTINEQFF. The CDR3 coding sequence is TGTGCCAGCAGCCTGGGACAGACTATCAATGAGCAGTTCTTC.

This chain links TRBV7-2 with TRBJ2-1; a possible D gene is TRBD1 (6 bases). The CDR3 contains 14 residues. CDR1 SGHTA and CDR2 FQGNSA come from the germline V gene. Trimming left V 3 bases short and J 5 bases short, with 11 bases between. CDR3 protein: CASSFSTGNNEQFF. The CDR3 DNA reads TGTGCCAGCAGCTTTTCTACAGGGAACAATGAGCAGTTCTTC. The entire variable domain, with the rest obtained from reference TRBV7-2 and TRBJ2-1, is as follows: GAGVSQSPSNKVTEKGKDVELRCDPISGHTALYWYRQSLGQGLEFLIYFQGNSAPDKSGLPSDRFSAERTGGSVSTLTIQRTQQEDSAVYLCASSFSTGNNEQFFGPGTRLTVL.

This chain's CDR3 is CASKLTSNTGELFF. Written as DNA, the CDR3 is TGTGCCAGCAAATTAACCTCGAACACCGGGGAGCTGTTTTTT. The chain combines TRBV27 with TRBJ2-2, with D unclear. Germline CDR1 reads MNHEY; CDR2 reads SMNVEV (reference sequence). V lost 7 bases to trimming and J lost 0 bases, with 9 bases between them. CDR3 size: 14 residues.

The chain couples TRBV4-3 to TRBJ1-2; D remains unclear. CDR1 LGHNA and CDR2 YSLEER come from the germline V gene. Trimming removed 0 bases at V and 7 bases at J, with 15 bases between. The CDR3 has 15 amino acids. The CDR3 loop is CASSQEVSSLGGYTF. The CDR3 coding sequence is TGCGCCAGCAGCCAAGAGGTCTCTTCGCTTGGTGGCTACACCTTC.

V and J are TRBV7-9 and TRBJ2-5; 13 bases are a match to TRBD2. V lost 1 base to trimming and J lost 2 bases; unmatched junction nucleotides: 4. The CDR3 has 17 residues. Germline CDR1 is SEHNR and CDR2 is FQNEAQ (reference sequence). In DNA, the CDR3 is TGTGCCAGCAGCTTAGGACTAGCGGGGGGCAATCAAGAGACCCAGTACTTC. Amino acid sequence: CASSLGLAGGNQETQYF. The full variable domain, rest sourced from reference TRBV7-9 and TRBJ2-5, is DTGVSQNPRHKITKRGQNVTFRCDPISEHNRLYWYRQTLGQGPEFLTYFQNEAQLEKSRLLSDRFSAERPKGSFSTLEIQRTEQGDSAMYLCASSLGLAGGNQETQYFGPGTRLLVL.